A single sample is the source of the 32 T cell receptor beta chains below, sequenced in a study of cytomegalovirus exposure and HLA in healthy donors. PCR amplification relied on 60 Vbeta primers (plus 13 Jbeta primers). Data came from immunoSEQ multiplex PCR; TCRdb stores just in-frame clones and leaves some out. The sample includes some 140,000 clones, 75% to 85% of them seen just once. The sample was PBMCs. These receptors all come from a female donor in good health and CMV-seronegative.

V usage is TRBV28 and J usage is TRBJ2-6; 8 bases line up with TRBD1. The J segment lost 4 bases and the V segment lost 6 bases, leaving 5 bases of the junction unmatched. This CDR3 is built from 15 residues. Germline assignment: CDR1 MDHEN and CDR2 SYDVKM. The CDR3 protein is CASSLRGRGANVLTF. Written as DNA, the CDR3 is TGTGCCAGCAGCCTCAGGGGGCGAGGGGCCAACGTCCTGACTTTC.

The rearrangement uses TRBV4-3 and TRBJ1-1; weak D call: TRBD1 (5 bases). V was cut by 4 bases and J by 10 bases, with 16 bases left in between. Germline assignment: CDR1 LGHNA and CDR2 YSLEER. This CDR3 is built from 13 residues. CDR3 in amino acids: CASSLTGECGAFF. The CDR3 DNA reads as TGCGCCAGCAGCCTCACGGGGGAATGTGGAGCTTTCTTT.

The chain couples TRBV7-2 to TRBJ1-4; D might be TRBD1 (5 bases). Germline V gives CDR1 SGHTA, CDR2 FQGNSA. The CDR3 has 13 residues. Trimming cost V 2 bases and J 8 bases, with 9 bases left between them. The CDR3 reads CASSLQGREKLFF. In DNA, the CDR3 is TGTGCCAGCAGCTTACAGGGTCGGGAAAAACTGTTTTTT.

This chain joins TRBV25-1 and TRBJ1-2; D gene uncertain. Trimming stripped 4 bases from V and 2 bases from J, with 8 bases between. The germline V gene has CDR1 MGHDK and CDR2 SYGVNS. The CDR3 extends over 13 amino acids. The CDR3 protein is CASSGRNNYGYTF. Written as DNA, the CDR3 is TGTGCCAGCAGTGGGAGAAACAACTATGGCTACACCTTC.

This clone was picked up one time. The chain couples TRBV29-1 to TRBJ2-3; no definite D call. Germline CDR1 is SQVTM and CDR2 is ANQGSEA. The V gene lost 6 bases and the J gene lost 6 bases, with 19 bases spanning the gap. The CDR3 has 14 residues. This chain's CDR3 is CSVHRLLTRDTQYF. The CDR3 region has the DNA TGCAGCGTCCATCGACTCCTGACTCGGGATACGCAGTATTTT.

The gene calls are TRBV4-1 and TRBJ2-7; D unresolved. CDR1 is MGHRA and CDR2 is YSYEKL in the germline V gene. V lost 2 bases and J 6 bases, leaving 23 bases between the germline ends. The CDR3 length is 17 residues. This CDR3 is CASSQPSPRQATREQYF. Written as DNA, the CDR3 is TGCGCCAGCAGCCAACCGAGCCCCCGCCAGGCTACTCGCGAGCAGTACTTC.

The rearrangement uses TRBV18 and TRBJ2-7, with D unclear. The CDR3 sequence is 12 residues long. Looked up from germline, CDR1 is KGHSH and CDR2 is LQKENI. V lost 2 bases to trimming and J lost 4 bases, with 6 bases between them. Here the CDR3 reads CASSPMSYEQYF. In DNA form, the CDR3 reads TGTGCCAGCTCACCAATGAGTTACGAGCAGTACTTC. Supplemented by reference TRBV18 and TRBJ2-7, the full variable domain reads NAGVMQNPRHLVRRRGQEARLRCSPMKGHSHVYWYRQLPEEGLKFMVYLQKENIIDESGMPKERFSAEFPKEGPSILRIQQVVRGDSAAYFCASSPMSYEQYFGPGTRLTVT.

This chain joins TRBV2 and TRBJ2-3, with TRBD2 identical over 7 bases. Looked up from germline, CDR1 is SNHLY and CDR2 is FYNNEI. CDR3 length equals 14 residues. CDR3 protein: CAPRLSGTTDTQYF. The DNA for the CDR3 is TGTGCGCCGAGGCTGAGCGGGACCACAGATACGCAGTATTTT.

The chain couples TRBV7-2 to TRBJ1-2, with D maybe TRBD1 (5 bases). Germline CDR1 reads SGHTA; CDR2 reads FQGNSA. This CDR3 has 13 amino acids. Deletions cut 2 bases from V and 4 bases from J, with 8 bases between. DNA of the CDR3: TGTGCCAGCAGCTTAACGCAGGGCTATGGCTACACCTTC. It yields the protein CASSLTQGYGYTF.

This clone is medium-sized (0.01 to 0.1%) within its sample. This chain connects TRBV18 to TRBJ1-1; no clear D gene. The CDR3 totals 14 residues. Per germline, CDR1 KGHSH and CDR2 LQKENI. The V gene lost 3 bases and the J gene lost 5 bases, with 13 bases spanning the gap. Written as DNA, the CDR3 is TGTGCCAGCTCACCGTCTCGGGCGGGGACTGAAGCTTTCTTT. The encoded protein is CASSPSRAGTEAFF.

The V call is TRBV6-1, the J call TRBJ1-1, with unresolved D. This CDR3 comprises 12 residues. The V gene lost 6 bases and the J gene lost 0 bases, with 5 bases spanning the gap. Germline V lookup: CDR1 MNHNS, CDR2 SASEGT. The CDR3 sequence is CASRRLNTEAFF. CDR3 bases: TGTGCCAGCAGGCGTTTGAACACTGAAGCTTTCTTT.

The rearrangement uses TRBV15 and TRBJ1-6; D is unresolved. Per the germline V gene, CDR1 is LNHNV and CDR2 is YYDKDF (reference sequence). Between the trimmed V and J ends, which lost 1 base and 3 bases, there was a span of 7 bases. The CDR3 has 15 residues. The chain's CDR3 is CATSRAEGYNSPLHF. In nucleotides, the CDR3 is TGTGCCACCAGCAGAGCTGAGGGCTATAATTCACCCCTCCACTTT.

The sample holds one count of this clone. The CDR3 here is CASSSSGEQYF. The CDR3 DNA reads as TGTGCCAGCAGCTCTAGCGGCGAGCAGTACTTC. The chain carries TRBV5-4 and TRBJ2-7; 7 bases agree with TRBD2. The CDR3 has 11 residues. Germline values: CDR1 SGHNT, CDR2 YYREEE (reference sequence). V lost 3 bases, J lost 6 bases, and 0 bases stayed unmatched.

V is TRBV7-2 and J is TRBJ2-7; 8 positions agree with TRBD1. Germline V gene sequence: CDR1 SGHTA, CDR2 FQGNSA. V shed 5 bases and J 7 bases; nucleotides not matched to a gene: 13. This CDR3 is 15 amino acids long. The CDR3 reads CASSPRQGWGLEQYF. The CDR3 coding sequence is TGTGCCAGCAGCCCTCGACAGGGGTGGGGTTTGGAGCAGTACTTC.

The V call is TRBV9, the J call TRBJ2-1, with 10 bases identical to TRBD2. Germline lookup yields CDR1 SGDLS and CDR2 YYNGEE. This CDR3 comprises 14 residues. V lost 0 bases to trimming and J lost 12 bases; unmatched junction nucleotides: 6. The CDR3 reads CASSVVQRGGVQFF. CDR3 coding DNA: TGTGCCAGCAGCGTAGTCCAGCGGGGGGGCGTGCAGTTCTTC.

This clone turned up a few times. The chain employs TRBV4-1 and TRBJ1-1; unclear D gene. The CDR3 totals 16 residues. V was pared by 1 base and J by 0 bases, with 12 bases between. Germline-derived CDR1 and CDR2 are MGHRA and YSYEKL. The CDR3 bases are TGCGCCAGCAGCCAAGTGAGGGTGTTATTGAACACTGAAGCTTTCTTT. It specifies CASSQVRVLLNTEAFF.

The chain couples TRBV14 to TRBJ2-7, with a weak D call TRBD2 (6 bases). V was clipped by 4 bases and J by 0 bases, with 7 bases between them. This CDR3 is 13 amino acids long. Germline V CDR1 and CDR2: SGHDN, FVKESK. DNA for the CDR3: TGTGCCAGCAGCCCGGGAGCCTCCTACGAGCAGTACTTC. Protein sequence: CASSPGASYEQYF. Full variable domain (missing parts from reference TRBV14 and TRBJ2-7): EAGVTQFPSHSVIEKGQTVTLRCDPISGHDNLYWYRRVMGKEIKFLLHFVKESKQDESGMPNNRFLAERTGGTYSTLKVQPAELEDSGVYFCASSPGASYEQYFGPGTRLTVT.

This clone is a singleton in its sample. The chain is built from TRBV6-5 and TRBJ2-7; 8 nucleotides line up with TRBD2. The CDR3 covers 14 residues. CDR1 is MNHEY, CDR2 SVGAGI, per germline. Trimming at V came to 4 bases and at J to 1 base, leaving 3 bases not matched to a gene. DNA for the CDR3: TGTGCCAGCAGTTGGGGGACTAGGTCCTACGAGCAGTACTTC. Translating gives CASSWGTRSYEQYF.

V gene TRBV5-1 combines with J gene TRBJ1-1; D might be TRBD1 (5 bases). The CDR3 length is 15 residues. Germline V gives CDR1 SGHRS, CDR2 YFSETQ. Trimming took 4 bases from V and 0 from J, leaving 13 bases between them. For the CDR3, the DNA is TGCGCCAGCAGCCACCGACAGTTTATGAACACTGAAGCTTTCTTT. This sequence encodes CASSHRQFMNTEAFF.

This chain uses TRBV9 with TRBJ2-7; 11 bases are shared with TRBD2. Germline trimming cut 3 bases from V and 6 bases from J; bases unmatched to any gene: 8. CDR1 and CDR2 from the germline V gene are SGDLS and YYNGEE. CDR3 size: 15 residues. This CDR3 is CASSAFSGGAAEQYF. The DNA of the CDR3 is TGTGCCAGCAGCGCCTTTAGCGGGGGGGCTGCCGAGCAGTACTTC.

This clone appeared a few times. The rearrangement joins TRBV2 to TRBJ1-4; possible D gene TRBD1, 6 bases. The CDR3 runs to 14 residues. The V end lost 4 bases, the J end lost 6 bases, and 12 bases lay between the germline ends. Germline CDR1 is SNHLY and CDR2 is FYNNEI. DNA of the CDR3: TGTGCCAGCAGTGCGGACAGATCCTATGAAAAACTGTTTTTT. It encodes CASSADRSYEKLFF.

The chain employs TRBV9 and TRBJ2-2; tentatively, D is TRBD1 (6 bases). From germline, CDR1 is SGDLS and CDR2 YYNGEE. CDR3 length equals 16 residues. Trimming shortened V by 4 bases and J by 0 bases, and 13 bases separated the two germline ends. The chain's CDR3 is CASSLPQGSNTGELFF. The CDR3 region has the DNA TGTGCCAGCAGCCTCCCACAGGGATCGAACACCGGGGAGCTGTTTTTT.

The chain is built from TRBV28 and TRBJ2-3, with TRBD1 matching 7 bases. This CDR3 contains 16 residues. Germline values: CDR1 MDHEN, CDR2 SYDVKM. With V trimmed by 2 bases and J by 1 base, 6 bases remained unmatched. CDR3 amino acids: CASSLNHRGGTDTQYF. The CDR3 coding sequence is TGTGCCAGCAGTTTAAACCACAGGGGAGGCACAGATACGCAGTATTTT.

This CDR3 reads CASKLGGENYGYTF. The CDR3 coding sequence is TGTGCCAGCAAGTTAGGTGGAGAGAACTATGGCTACACCTTC. The chain links TRBV27 to TRBJ1-2; D not resolved. V shed 7 bases and J shed 2 bases, with 14 bases lying between them. CDR3 length: 14 amino acids. Germline loops: CDR1 MNHEY, CDR2 SMNVEV (reference sequence).

The V call is TRBV6-5, the J call TRBJ2-2; the D gene is possibly TRBD2 (5 bases). Trimming stripped 0 bases from V and 7 bases from J, with 9 bases between. The CDR3 totals 14 residues. Germline V gene sequence: CDR1 MNHEY, CDR2 SVGAGI. The CDR3 is CASSYSRAVGELFF. The CDR3 DNA follows: TGTGCCAGCAGTTACTCGCGAGCGGTCGGGGAGCTGTTTTTT.

Here the CDR3 DNA reads TGTGCCAGCAGCCCCCGGACTAGCGGTGAGACCCAGTACTTC. This encodes CASSPRTSGETQYF. The rearrangement uses TRBV5-4 and TRBJ2-5; 10 positions match TRBD2. The germline V gene has CDR1 SGHNT and CDR2 YYREEE (reference sequence). V was pared by 4 bases and J by 5 bases, with 5 bases of the junction left unmatched. There are 14 residues in the CDR3.

This rearrangement joins TRBV5-4 to TRBJ2-2; D tentatively reads TRBD1 or TRBD2 (9 bases each). The V gene's germline CDR1 is SGHNT and CDR2 YYREEE (reference sequence). The CDR3 runs to 18 residues. Trimming shortened V by 10 bases and J by 5 bases, and 30 bases separated the two germline ends. CDR3 protein: CAVRDRVSSGRGTGELFF. DNA for the CDR3: TGTGCCGTCCGGGACAGGGTAAGTAGCGGGAGAGGTACCGGGGAGCTGTTTTTT.

The CDR3 here is CASSQGAGSPNYGYTF. As DNA, the CDR3 is TGTGCCAGCAGCCAGGGGGCGGGAAGTCCTAACTATGGCTACACCTTC. The V gene is TRBV11-3, the J gene TRBJ1-2, with 8 bases aligning to TRBD1. The CDR3 sequence is 16 residues long. Germline assignment: CDR1 SGHNT and CDR2 YENEEA. The junction had 8 bases not matched to a gene; V was cut back by 5 bases and J by 0 bases. Full variable domain (rest looked up from reference TRBV11-3 and TRBJ1-2): EAGVVQSPRYKIIEKKQPVAFWCNPISGHNTLYWYLQNLGQGPELLIRYENEEAVDDSQLPKDRFSAERLKGVDSTLKIQPAELGDSAVYLCASSQGAGSPNYGYTFGSGTRLTVV.

The chain combines TRBV6-1 with TRBJ1-2, with D possibly TRBD1 on 6 matching bases. Trimming stripped 5 bases from V and 6 bases from J, with 16 bases between. The CDR3 length is 14 residues. Germline V gene lookup returns CDR1 MNHNS and CDR2 SASEGT. CDR3 region: CASSRVGQRDGYTF. In DNA, the CDR3 is TGTGCCAGCAGTCGTGTTGGACAGAGAGATGGCTACACCTTC.

The chain joins TRBV30 to TRBJ2-7, with a weak D call TRBD1 (5 bases). The CDR3 runs 11 residues. Per the germline V gene, CDR1 is GTSNPN and CDR2 is SVGIG (reference sequence). The V end lost 2 bases, the J end lost 5 bases, and 7 bases lay between the germline ends. The CDR3 spells CAWSRRDEQYF. For the CDR3, the DNA is TGTGCCTGGAGTCGCAGGGACGAGCAGTACTTC.

This chain links TRBV7-3 with TRBJ2-5; D is undetermined. Germline assignment: CDR1 SGHTA and CDR2 FQGTGA. Trimming left V 5 bases short and J 7 bases short, with 11 bases between. The length of the CDR3 is 12 residues. CDR3: CASSPLAGTQYF. CDR3 nucleotides: TGTGCCAGCAGCCCGCTTGCAGGGACCCAGTACTTC.

The chain recombines TRBV28 with TRBJ1-5; D remains unclear. Germline V CDR1 and CDR2: MDHEN, SYDVKM. The CDR3 covers 11 residues. With 10 bases removed from V and 3 bases from J, the gap between germline ends came to 7 bases. This chain's CDR3 is CATQVNQPQHF. CDR3 DNA: TGTGCCACCCAGGTCAATCAGCCCCAGCATTTT.